This TCR beta chain was retrieved from a study of T cells in Graves' hyperthyroidism and ophthalmopathy. Study overall: Upon initial diagnosis and before any treatment, peripheral blood was collected. Study outcomes and limitations: It was a median 6.5 months before onset that the model predicted ophthalmopathy. Separating ophthalmopathy from stable hyperthyroidism was achieved by a 13 V-J model.

Using RNA transcripts as the source, TCR beta CDR3 regions were amplified. Initially, a first-round RT-PCR of the TCR CDR3 employed the HTBI primer set. TCRdb reprocessed the multiplex PCR reads with MiXCR, giving one entry per CDR3 protein. Of around 720,000 distinct CDR3 sequences in the sample, roughly 32% are singletons; the top ten hold roughly 31%. Comment on this clonotype: The antigen is undetermined.

The sequenced sample consisted of blood. The clonotype comes from a woman in her forties with Graves' hyperthyroidism.

The CDR3 nucleotides are TGTGCCAGCAGCTTAACGGTCTTGGGAGCAGATACGCAGTATTTT. This encodes CASSLTVLGADTQYF. V and J are TRBV7-3 and TRBJ2-3, with a weak D call TRBD2 (5 bases). The ends were cut back, 0 bases at V and 4 bases at J, with 11 bases in the middle. Germline V gene lookup returns CDR1 SGHTA and CDR2 FQGTGA. The CDR3 sequence is 15 residues long.